This TCR beta chain is drawn from a study of cytomegalovirus exposure and HLA in healthy donors. Background on the study: Genotyping of 400 or so donors showed that around 86% belonged to the Caucasian-associated ancestry cluster.

The study's findings and limits: A later analysis linked 15,000 to 20,000 TCR beta sequences to HLA alleles at 0.05 false discovery rate. Versus the approximately 700-donor mean, an Asian-associated ancestry cluster reportedly showed fewer N-insertions in a later analysis.

In the case of this clone: Its antigen is still unknown.

PCR involved 60 Vbeta and 13 Jbeta primers. Assay: immunoSEQ multiplex PCR; the TCRdb copy retains only in-frame clones and omits some. The top ten clones hold around 2.6% of a sample with 100,000 to 150,000 clones, 55% to 75% of them seen once. No record exists of this donor's CMV serostatus. This CDR3 is built from 10 residues. Germline V gene data show CDR1 as SQVTM and CDR2 as ANQGSEA. Trimming removed 2 bases from V and 9 bases from J, with 7 bases in between. Sequencing used PBMCs. This receptor was taken from a human donor in good health. The rearrangement joins TRBV29-1 to TRBJ2-5; D possibly corresponds to TRBD1 (5 bases). CDR3 in amino acids: CSVERGPQYF. The CDR3 DNA reads TGCAGCGTTGAAAGGGGTCCCCAGTACTTC.